This T cell receptor (beta chain) was captured in a study of Ad26.COV2.S vaccination and SARS-CoV-2 variants (dated by TCRdb to the early 2020s). In the study overall: Donors in the vaccine arm were drawn from COV1001, a multicentre, randomized, double-blind, placebo-controlled phase I-IIa trial testing Ad26.COV2.S in healthy adults. Dosing of Ad26.COV2.S was intramuscular, at either 5x10^10 or 1x10^11 viral particles, delivered as one shot or as two shots spaced 56 days apart. Sequencing of the TCRbeta repertoire served to evaluate the specificity and breadth of SARS-CoV-2-reactive T cell receptors following Ad26.COV2.S vaccination. A total of 32 samples were included in the TCR-sequenced set, comprising roughly 19 Ad26.COV2.S vaccine recipients, 5 placebo recipients and 8 SARS-CoV-2 convalescent individuals. Participants in the trial were split at random into five groups of five each, receiving low-dose or high-dose Ad26.COV2.S once or twice, or else placebo on both occasions. Throughout the experiments and outcome assessment, investigators stayed blinded to trial group allocation.

The label giving this sample's treatment or condition can be read as: 15 to 20 received Ad26.COV2.S at low or high dose, single or two shots; 5 received placebo; per-sample allocation not given. Repertoires of vaccine and placebo recipients were sequenced from samples collected on day 63 after the first injection. Cohort 1b enrolled roughly 25 adults aged 18-55 years at a single site in Boston, USA, between 29 July and 7 August 2020. Ad26.COV2.S was a replication-incompetent adenovirus type 26 vector expressing a prefusion-stabilized SARS-CoV-2 spike protein from the original Wuhan strain. Overall study results and their limits: The study lacked the statistical power to compare responses across vaccine doses or regimens. Compared with placebo recipients, Ad26.COV2.S recipients showed higher spike-specific TCR breadth (P = 0.0014). After vaccination, substantial breadth of spike-specific CD8+ and CD4+ T cell responses was reported. The authors noted that total T cell responses may have been underestimated by the TCR breadth and depth analyses. Vaccine and placebo recipients had similar non-spike TCR breadth, a finding consistent with the vaccine containing only spike.

Turning to this clone: There is no known antigen for this receptor. The record has no base qualities; no much larger clone is one base away.

Germline trimming: 4 bases from V, 8 bases from J; junction bases outside gene matches: 7. CDR3 length: 13 amino acids, cysteine to phenylalanine. Left in the record is the CDR3 DNA by itself, 39 bases read in frame from the first base. CDR1 and CDR2 (MDHEN, SYDVKM) derive from the germline V gene. The immunoSEQ Assay was used to sequence TCRbeta CDR3 regions. After extraction, genomic DNA underwent amplification by bias-controlled multiplex PCR, followed by high-throughput sequencing. The study's processing was this. To quantify the absolute abundance of each unique TCRbeta CDR3 region, sequences were collapsed and filtered. T cell fraction was estimated by normalization of TCRbeta template counts to usable DNA, with usable DNA being measured through amplification of reference genes present in all nucleated cells. Repertoire TCRs were annotated as SARS-CoV-2-specific when V gene, CDR3 amino acid sequence and J gene were exactly matched to a known reactive TCR set. The reference SARS-CoV-2 TCR set came from MIRA and was filtered for enrichment in COVID-19-positive ImmuneCODE repertoires, removing public or cross-reactive TCRs. Using the MIRA antigens, annotated TCRs were further analysed by specific ORF or by position within an ORF. Breadth was defined as the number of annotated unique rearrangements divided by the total number of unique productive rearrangements, and depth was defined as the summed frequency of the annotated unique rearrangements. Two-sided Wilcoxon rank-sum tests were used to compare TCR breadth between groups. TCRdb stores this immuneACCESS table with in-frame sequences only. Part of the clones is absent; in the studies checked, under half of the shortfall reflects unresolved V genes, and no reason is known for the rest. V, J and clone size are those of that table, while D and trimming were read from the DNA. The sample table holds about 350,000 clones, of which around 84% were seen once. The ten largest make up 3.3% of the sample.

The receptor chain draws on TRBV28 and TRBJ1-2; TRBD1 agrees with 7 junctional bases. The material was peripheral blood, obtained in a trial of Ad26.COV2.S vaccine versus placebo. The sequence came from a person aged 18-60 years who received the Ad26.COV2.S COVID-19 vaccine or a placebo. The DNA sequence is as follows: TGTGCCAGCAGTTATGAGTTAGGGGGCGGCTACACCTTC. This codes for CASSYELGGGYTF.